Listed below are T cell receptor beta chains from one sample, sequenced in a study of spatial heterogeneity in lung cancer. MiXCR, run by TCRdb on the 5' RACE reads, gives a single entry per CDR3 protein. The table lists approximately 94,000 distinct CDR3 sequences, nearly 4.5% of them singletons, with around 20% in the top ten. Sequencing used lung tumor tissue, obtained at surgery. These receptors all stem from a male donor with early-stage non-small cell lung cancer. CDR3s include the opening cysteine and the closing phenylalanine or tryptophan. The D gene is left open where the match is weak. Expanded clones get a size class; other rows say once, few or many, or leave the size out.

d_gene: NA
v_gene: TRBV20-1
j_gene: TRBJ1-3
abundance: many
CDR3aa: CSARTPSGNTIYF
CDR3nt: TGCAGTGCTCGAACTCCTTCGGGAAACACCATATATTTT

d_gene: NA
v_gene: TRBV6-5
j_gene: TRBJ2-3
abundance: many
CDR3aa: CASSFSPALSADTQYF
CDR3nt: TGTGCCAGCAGTTTCAGTCCGGCACTGTCGGCAGATACGCAGTATTTT

d_gene: TRBD2
v_gene: TRBV2
j_gene: TRBJ2-5
abundance: many
CDR3aa: CASSEWTSFEETQYF
CDR3nt: TGTGCCAGCAGTGAATGGACTAGCTTCGAAGAGACCCAGTACTTC

d_gene: TRBD1
v_gene: TRBV20-1
j_gene: TRBJ1-6
abundance: few
CDR3aa: CSATRGPGNSPLHF
CDR3nt: TGCAGTGCCACCAGGGGGCCGGGGAATTCACCCCTCCACTTT

d_gene: NA
v_gene: TRBV5-1
j_gene: TRBJ1-2
abundance: many
CDR3aa: CASSPREVYGYTF
CDR3nt: TGCGCCAGCAGCCCCAGGGAAGTCTATGGCTACACCTTC

d_gene: NA
v_gene: TRBV7-8
j_gene: TRBJ2-1
abundance: many
CDR3aa: CASSLEGEYNEQFF
CDR3nt: TGTGCCAGCAGCTTAGAAGGAGAATACAATGAGCAGTTCTTC

d_gene: NA
v_gene: TRBV7-2
j_gene: TRBJ2-1
abundance: many
CDR3aa: CASSFYGGVDEQFF
CDR3nt: TGTGCCAGCAGCTTCTATGGGGGTGTAGATGAGCAGTTCTTC

d_gene: NA
v_gene: TRBV12-3/TRBV12-4
j_gene: TRBJ2-2
abundance: many
CDR3aa: CASFPRTASNTGELFF
CDR3nt: TGTGCCAGCTTCCCCAGGACCGCCTCGAACACCGGGGAGCTGTTTTTT

d_gene: NA
v_gene: TRBV24-1
j_gene: TRBJ2-3
abundance: NA
CDR3aa: CATTRGRGEDTQYF
CDR3nt: TGTGCCACCACGCGGGGCAGGGGAGAAGATACGCAGTATTTT

d_gene: NA
v_gene: TRBV20-1
j_gene: TRBJ1-1
abundance: NA
CDR3aa: CSARAVLRNAEAFF
CDR3nt: TGCAGTGCTAGAGCGGTCCTAAGGAACGCTGAAGCTTTCTTT

d_gene: NA
v_gene: TRBV28
j_gene: TRBJ1-5
abundance: many
CDR3aa: CASSPPGYSNQPQHF
CDR3nt: TGTGCCAGCAGTCCCCCGGGCTACAGCAATCAGCCCCAGCATTTT

d_gene: TRBD1
v_gene: TRBV28
j_gene: TRBJ1-6
abundance: many
CDR3aa: CASSLRQGGRPLHF
CDR3nt: TGTGCCAGCAGTTTAAGACAGGGCGGACGACCCCTCCACTTT

d_gene: NA
v_gene: TRBV20-1
j_gene: TRBJ1-5
abundance: many
CDR3aa: CSAREGGNQPQHF
CDR3nt: TGCAGTGCTAGAGAAGGGGGAAATCAGCCCCAGCATTTT

d_gene: NA
v_gene: TRBV18
j_gene: TRBJ1-2
abundance: many
CDR3aa: CASSPEGEQTEGGYTF
CDR3nt: TGTGCCAGCTCACCAGAGGGGGAACAAACAGAGGGTGGCTACACCTTC

d_gene: NA
v_gene: TRBV20-1
j_gene: TRBJ2-3
abundance: many
CDR3aa: CSASWATDTQYF
CDR3nt: TGCAGTGCTAGTTGGGCCACAGATACGCAGTATTTT

d_gene: TRBD2
v_gene: TRBV15
j_gene: TRBJ2-3
abundance: many
CDR3aa: CATSLGLAGLTDTQYF
CDR3nt: TGTGCCACCAGCCTCGGACTAGCGGGATTGACAGATACGCAGTATTTT

d_gene: TRBD1
v_gene: TRBV28
j_gene: TRBJ2-2
abundance: many
CDR3aa: CASSDVGTGGYGGELFF
CDR3nt: TGTGCCAGCAGTGACGTAGGGACAGGAGGATATGGCGGGGAGCTGTTTTTT

d_gene: NA
v_gene: TRBV20-1
j_gene: TRBJ1-4
abundance: many
CDR3aa: CSARVLTTGYGEKLFF
CDR3nt: TGCAGTGCTAGGGTCCTAACTACAGGGTACGGCGAAAAACTGTTTTTT

d_gene: NA
v_gene: TRBV9
j_gene: TRBJ2-7
abundance: many
CDR3aa: CASSPSPRATYEQYF
CDR3nt: TGTGCCAGCAGCCCAAGCCCGAGGGCCACCTACGAGCAGTACTTC

d_gene: NA
v_gene: TRBV28
j_gene: TRBJ2-1
abundance: few
CDR3aa: CASSFGGRANEQFF
CDR3nt: TGTGCCAGCAGTTTCGGGGGAAGGGCCAATGAGCAGTTCTTC

d_gene: NA
v_gene: TRBV20-1
j_gene: TRBJ1-1
abundance: few
CDR3aa: CSAPFRQAGTEAFF
CDR3nt: TGCAGTGCCCCTTTTAGGCAGGCCGGGACTGAAGCTTTCTTT